The 9 T cell receptor beta chains presented below share a single source sample, sequenced in a study of blood T cell repertoires in COVID-19. Profiling relied on immunoSEQ multiplex PCR, and the TCRdb table lists in-frame clones only, not all of them. In the table there are about 240,000 clones, roughly four fifths of which are singletons. Specimen: peripheral blood. These TCRs come from a woman between 65 and 79 years old with acute or convalescent COVID-19.

The table lists this clone with a few counts. The chain recombines TRBV19 with TRBJ1-2; D not resolved. This CDR3 has 12 amino acids. The ends were cut back, 0 bases at V and 4 bases at J, with 3 bases in the middle. The germline V gene encodes CDR1 LNHDA and CDR2 SQIVND (reference sequence). The CDR3: CASSIDSYGYTF. The CDR3 nucleotides read TGTGCCAGTAGTATAGACAGCTATGGCTACACCTTC.

The J gene is TRBJ1-2, the V gene TRBV5-1; 7 bases agree with TRBD1. The germline V gene encodes CDR1 SGHRS and CDR2 YFSETQ. The CDR3 runs 15 residues. V was clipped by 2 bases and J by 8 bases; unmatched bases: 12. CDR3 coding DNA: TGCGCCAGCAGCTTAACACCAGGGGGGAAGGAAGGCTACACCTTC. It is translated as CASSLTPGGKEGYTF.

This clone has a handful of counts. V is TRBV6-5 and J is TRBJ1-4, with 7 bases lining up with TRBD1. CDR1 is MNHEY and CDR2 is SVGAGI in the germline V gene. After removal of 8 bases from V and 8 bases from J, the junction contained 8 bases not matched to a gene. The CDR3 is 13 residues long. For the CDR3, the DNA is TGTGCCAGCCTAACAGGGGTGGGCGAAAAACTGTTTTTT. The encoded protein is CASLTGVGEKLFF.

This clone was observed a single time. The chain combines TRBV5-1 with TRBJ1-2; D uncertain. CDR1 is SGHRS, CDR2 YFSETQ, per germline. The CDR3 runs 13 residues. Trimming removed 5 bases at V and 0 bases at J, with 8 bases between. CDR3 nucleotide sequence: TGCGCCAGCAGACAATCCTCTAACTATGGCTACACCTTC. Translating it yields CASRQSSNYGYTF.

This rearrangement joins TRBV7-7 to TRBJ1-1; D is unresolved. CDR3 length: 13 amino acids. Germline V lookup: CDR1 SSHAT, CDR2 FNYEAQ (reference sequence). The V end lost 4 bases, the J end lost 3 bases, and 9 bases lay between the germline ends. For the CDR3, the DNA is TGTGCCAGCAGCTCTCGGGAGCACACTGAAGCTTTCTTT. Translating it yields CASSSREHTEAFF.

The J gene is TRBJ1-2, the V gene TRBV10-2; the match to TRBD1 covers 7 bases. Germline values: CDR1 WSHSY, CDR2 SAAADI. The ends lost 4 bases at V and 6 bases at J; junction bases unmatched: 2. CDR3 length equals 12 residues. In DNA, the CDR3 is TGCGCCAGCAGTGTTACAGGGGATGGCTACACCTTC. Its protein is CASSVTGDGYTF.

The V call is TRBV9, the J call TRBJ2-3, with 7 positions matching TRBD2. Germline V CDR1 and CDR2: SGDLS, YYNGEE. The trim removed 4 bases at V and 0 bases at J, leaving 14 bases unmatched. This CDR3 is 18 amino acids long. The CDR3 region is CASSPGRGSGVSTDTQYF. The CDR3 coding sequence is TGTGCCAGCAGCCCCGGCCGAGGGAGCGGGGTTAGCACAGATACGCAGTATTTT.

The table lists this clone with a few counts. The V gene is TRBV2, the J gene TRBJ2-4; 8 bases are shared with TRBD1. This CDR3 is 18 amino acids long. Germline V gene lookup returns CDR1 SNHLY and CDR2 FYNNEI. J was trimmed by 5 bases and V by 4 bases; bases with no gene match: 16. In DNA, the CDR3 is TGTGCCAGCAGTGGACCCCGGACAGGGAGAGCTCGCGAAAACATTCAGTACTTC. Its translation is CASSGPRTGRARENIQYF.

This rearrangement joins TRBV7-2 to TRBJ1-1; D uncertain. Looked up from germline, CDR1 is SGHTA and CDR2 is FQGNSA. The ends were cut back, 5 bases at V and 5 bases at J, with 9 bases in the middle. The CDR3 sequence is 12 residues long. DNA of the CDR3: TGTGCCAGCAGCGAGGGTGGGACTGAAGCTTTCTTT. Protein sequence: CASSEGGTEAFF. The complete variable domain, with remaining parts taken from reference TRBV7-2 and TRBJ1-1, reads GAGVSQSPSNKVTEKGKDVELRCDPISGHTALYWYRQSLGQGLEFLIYFQGNSAPDKSGLPSDRFSAERTGGSVSTLTIQRTQQEDSAVYLCASSEGGTEAFFGQGTRLTVV.